The next 14 T cell receptor beta chains were all read from a single sample in a study of PD-1 blockade in classical Hodgkin lymphoma. Documented time point: newly diagnosed, previously untreated cHL patient sample. The investigators isolated CD8+ T cells from thawed PBMCs using magnetic negative selection. Assay: immunoSEQ multiplex PCR; the TCRdb copy retains only in-frame clones and omits some. Of 4,300 or so clones listed, more than 75% are singletons. Sequencing was carried out using CD8+ T cells from blood. These TCRs come from a human donor with classical Hodgkin lymphoma.

This chain uses TRBV7-9 with TRBJ2-7; possible D gene TRBD1, 5 bases. The V end lost 1 base, the J end lost 3 bases, and 10 bases lay between the germline ends. CDR3 length: 14 residues. The germline CDR1 and CDR2 sequences are SEHNR and FQNEAQ (reference sequence). The CDR3 DNA reads as TGTGCCAGCAGCTTAGGGCAGGGATTCTACGAGCAGTACTTC. This codes for CASSLGQGFYEQYF. The whole variable domain, filled in from reference TRBV7-9 and TRBJ2-7, reads DTGVSQNPRHKITKRGQNVTFRCDPISEHNRLYWYRQTLGQGPEFLTYFQNEAQLEKSRLLSDRFSAERPKGSFSTLEIQRTEQGDSAMYLCASSLGQGFYEQYFGPGTRLTVT.

The chain carries TRBV4-3 and TRBJ2-7, with D possibly TRBD2 on 6 matching bases. The CDR3 consists of 15 residues. Germline V gene sequence: CDR1 LGHNA, CDR2 YSLEER. V lost 1 base and J lost 1, with 11 bases in between. CDR3 in DNA: TGCGCCAGCAGCCAAGCAAGGCGGGAATCCTACGAGCAGTACTTC. It codes for CASSQARRESYEQYF.

The chain combines TRBV7-9 with TRBJ2-5; 7 nucleotides match TRBD1. V gave up 5 bases and J gave up 5 bases; unmatched junction bases: 14. Germline-derived CDR1 and CDR2 are SEHNR and FQNEAQ (reference sequence). CDR3 length: 16 residues. Here the CDR3 reads CASSQRDSKVWETQYF. The CDR3, as DNA: TGTGCCAGCAGCCAAAGGGACAGTAAGGTTTGGGAGACCCAGTACTTC.

This sequence joins TRBV5-1 and TRBJ1-4; D possibly corresponds to TRBD1 (5 bases). CDR1 and CDR2 from the germline V gene are SGHRS and YFSETQ. The CDR3 sequence is 17 residues long. V gave up 4 bases and J gave up 3 bases, with 19 bases separating them. CDR3 nucleotides: TGCGCCAGCAGCGTCCCTCAGGGAGGTTCCCCTAATGAAAAACTGTTTTTT. Its protein is CASSVPQGGSPNEKLFF.

This chain links TRBV4-3 with TRBJ2-1; 7 bases are a match to TRBD1. The length of the CDR3 is 11 residues. Unmatched junction bases numbered 6, after V lost 5 bases and J lost 14 bases. Looked up from germline, CDR1 is LGHNA and CDR2 is YSLEER. Written as DNA, the CDR3 is TGCGCCAGCAGCGCAGGACAGGTTGAGTTCTTC. Encoded protein: CASSAGQVEFF.

The V gene is TRBV11-2, the J gene TRBJ2-1; D is unclear. Germline V gene lookup returns CDR1 SGHAT and CDR2 FQNNGV. Trimming shortened V by 5 bases and J by 6 bases, and 2 bases separated the two germline ends. CDR3 length: 10 amino acids. The CDR3 coding sequence is TGTGCCAGCAGCCTCAATGAGCAGTTCTTC. Protein sequence: CASSLNEQFF.

To note about this clone: One end of the junction fails to match germline, which may point to a read error. This chain uses TRBV5-4 with TRBJ1-3, with 8 bases identical to TRBD1. The CDR3 totals 15 residues. CDR1 is SGHNT and CDR2 is YYREEE in the germline V gene (reference sequence). CDR3 sequence reads: CASSQDRVPGNTIYF. The CDR3 DNA is TGCGCCAGCAGCCAGGACAGGGTCCCTGGAAACACCATATATTTT.

J is TRBJ2-2 and V is TRBV5-1, with D unclear. V lost 2 bases and J 12 bases, leaving 11 bases between the germline ends. Germline CDR1 SGHRS, CDR2 YFSETQ. The CDR3 length is 12 residues. CDR3 in DNA: TGCGCCAGCAGCTTAGGTGGCAGGAAGCTGTTTTTT. Translating gives CASSLGGRKLFF.

V is TRBV5-1 and J is TRBJ2-5; D is ambiguous. The end of the DNA aligns better with TRBJ2-7, so the J call may be wrong. This CDR3 spans 15 amino acids. Germline V lookup: CDR1 SGHRS, CDR2 YFSETQ. The CDR3 bases are TGCGCCAGCAGCTTGGACCCAGCGAGTACCTACGAGCAGTACTTC. It translates to CASSLDPASTYEQYF.

The chain links TRBV19 to TRBJ2-7, with 9 bases matching TRBD1. The CDR3 runs to 18 residues. V lost 3 bases and J lost 4; bases outside the gene matches: 16. The germline CDR1 and CDR2 sequences are LNHDA and SQIVND (reference sequence). For the CDR3, the DNA is TGTGCCAGTAGTATGCGGGCCCGGGAGGACAGGGGAACTTACGAGCAGTACTTC. Its protein product is CASSMRAREDRGTYEQYF.

The chain recombines TRBV7-7 with TRBJ2-5, with D possibly matching TRBD2 (5 bases). The CDR3 contains 17 residues. Trimming stripped 1 base from V and 2 bases from J, with 17 bases between. Germline V gene data show CDR1 as SSHAT and CDR2 as FNYEAQ (reference sequence). CDR3 coding DNA: TGTGCCAGCAGCTTAGAGGGCGGGCTCAGGCCGCAAGAGACCCAGTACTTC. Amino acid sequence: CASSLEGGLRPQETQYF.

J is TRBJ2-3 and V is TRBV15, with 10 bases identical to TRBD2. Trimming removed 0 bases from V and 3 bases from J; junction bases left unmatched: 6. Per germline, CDR1 LNHNV and CDR2 YYDKDF (reference sequence). This CDR3 is built from 17 residues. CDR3 protein: CATSREPLAGATDTQYF. CDR3 sequence (DNA): TGTGCCACCAGCAGAGAGCCCCTAGCGGGAGCGACAGATACGCAGTATTTT.

Only a few counts were recorded for this clone. V is TRBV19 and J is TRBJ2-5; D may be TRBD2 (5 bases). The V gene's germline CDR1 is LNHDA and CDR2 SQIVND (reference sequence). Trimming removed 5 bases from V and 5 bases from J, with 27 bases in between. This CDR3 region has 18 residues. The CDR3 bases are TGTGCCAGTAGTTCCCGGGTAGCGACTCACCATACGCGGGAGACCCAGTACTTC. This sequence encodes CASSSRVATHHTRETQYF.

This clone was counted a few times. In nucleotides, the CDR3 is TGTGCCAGCAGTCTCTCCGACGGGTACGAGCAGTACTTC. Amino acids: CASSLSDGYEQYF. The rearrangement joins TRBV2 to TRBJ2-7; no firm D call. The CDR3 runs 13 residues. The V gene lost 5 bases and the J gene lost 4 bases, with 12 bases spanning the gap. CDR1 is SNHLY and CDR2 is FYNNEI in the germline V gene.